These 26 T cell receptor beta chains were sequenced from one sample in a study of T cell responses to AZD1222 COVID-19 vaccine. Measured with immunoSEQ multiplex PCR; TCRdb has only the in-frame clones, and not every one. The data contain about 140,000 clones, around 90% of them singletons. Sequenced here: peripheral blood, sampled 28 days after the second AZD1222 dose. These receptors were taken from an adult who received the AZD1222 COVID-19 vaccine.

The V gene is TRBV3-1 (or the pseudogene TRBV3-2), the J gene TRBJ1-5, with unresolved D. The CDR3 loop spans 12 amino acids. Germline V gene sequence: CDR1 LGHDT, CDR2 YNNKEL (reference sequence). Trimming cost V 2 bases and J 4 bases, with 3 bases left between them. The chain's CDR3 is CASSQRNQPQHF. The CDR3 nucleotides read TGTGCCAGCAGCCAAAGAAATCAGCCCCAGCATTTT.

The chain is built from TRBV3-1 (or the pseudogene TRBV3-2) and TRBJ1-2; a possible D gene is TRBD1 (6 bases). Germline CDR1 reads LGHDT; CDR2 reads YNNKEL (reference sequence). The CDR3 is 15 amino acids. V lost 2 bases and J 4 bases, leaving 14 bases between the germline ends. CDR3 protein: CASSQRGWESYGYTF. The CDR3 DNA sequence: TGTGCCAGCAGCCAAAGGGGGTGGGAGTCCTATGGCTACACCTTC.

This clone showed up just once. The chain links TRBV5-1 to TRBJ2-1; 10 positions match TRBD1. Losses at the gene ends were 3 bases for V and 7 bases for J; bases not matched to a gene: 4. In germline, CDR1 is SGHRS, CDR2 YFSETQ. This CDR3 is 14 amino acids long. The CDR3 coding sequence is TGCGCCAGCAGCTGGGGGACAGGGGAAAATGAGCAGTTCTTC. Translated, it gives CASSWGTGENEQFF.

Turning to this clone: The junction does not match germline at one end; this may be a read error. This sequence joins TRBV6-5 and TRBJ2-7; no definite D call. From germline, CDR1 is MNHEY and CDR2 SVGAGI. CDR3 length equals 12 residues. CDR3 sequence: CASRSYSSEQYF. The CDR3 coding sequence is TGTGCCAGCAGATCGTACTCCTCCGAGCAGTACTTC.

The chain has TRBV9 and TRBJ1-1, with 10 bases fitting TRBD1. This CDR3 is built from 14 residues. Germline trimming cut 4 bases from V and 5 bases from J; bases unmatched to any gene: 5. Germline values: CDR1 SGDLS, CDR2 YYNGEE. CDR3 nucleotide sequence: TGTGCCAGCAGCACAGACAGGGGGCGGACTGAAGCTTTCTTT. Its translation: CASSTDRGRTEAFF.

The gene calls are TRBV3-1 (or the pseudogene TRBV3-2) and TRBJ2-1; 8 nucleotides match TRBD2. The CDR3 length is 17 residues. Germline-derived CDR1 and CDR2 are LGHDT and YNNKEL (reference sequence). V shed 4 bases and J 4 bases; nucleotides not matched to a gene: 12. CDR3 region: CASSPIPTSVRYNEQFF. CDR3 in DNA: TGTGCCAGCAGCCCAATACCGACTAGCGTAAGATACAATGAGCAGTTCTTC.

The V and J genes are TRBV12-5 and TRBJ1-5; TRBD1 matches 12 bases. Germline-derived CDR1 and CDR2 are LGHNT and FRNRAP. CDR3 size: 19 residues. V dropped 3 bases and J dropped 1; count of bases not matched to a gene: 10. CDR3 region: CASGFLRGQGAISNQPQHF. The CDR3 nucleotides are TGTGCTAGTGGTTTCCTGAGGGGACAGGGGGCGATAAGCAATCAGCCCCAGCATTTT.

This clone was picked up a small number of times. The chain employs TRBV6-6 and TRBJ2-7; the D is unclear. Germline assignment: CDR1 MNHNY and CDR2 SVGAGI (reference sequence). The CDR3 length is 13 residues. Trimming removed 0 bases at V and 0 bases at J, with 3 bases between. The CDR3 nucleotides are TGTGCCAGCAGTTACTCGAGCTCCTACGAGCAGTACTTC. Its protein product is CASSYSSSYEQYF.

The genes are TRBV11-2 and TRBJ2-5; D tentatively fits TRBD1 or TRBD2 (5 bases each). Trimming cost V 7 bases and J 3 bases, with 12 bases left between them. The CDR3 runs 13 residues. CDR1 is SGHAT and CDR2 is FQNNGV in the germline V gene. CDR3 sequence reads: CASTPMGEETQYF. The CDR3 DNA follows: TGTGCCAGCACACCAATGGGGGAAGAGACCCAGTACTTC. The whole variable domain, filled in from reference TRBV11-2 and TRBJ2-5, reads EAGVAQSPRYKIIEKRQSVAFWCNPISGHATLYWYQQILGQGPKLLIQFQNNGVVDDSQLPKDRFSAERLKGVDSTLKIQPAKLEDSAVYLCASTPMGEETQYFGPGTRLLVL.

Concerning this clone itself: This sample also contains other DNA sequences that code for the same CDR3. This sequence joins TRBV14 and TRBJ2-1, with unresolved D. V lost 6 bases and J 5 bases, leaving 5 bases between the germline ends. The germline CDR1 and CDR2 sequences are SGHDN and FVKESK. The CDR3 sequence is 11 residues long. CDR3 DNA: TGTGCCAGCAGTCTAAACAATGAGCAGTTCTTC. Amino acids: CASSLNNEQFF.

Concerning this clone itself: Other nucleotide sequences in the sample specify the same CDR3. This rearrangement joins TRBV18 to TRBJ1-1; no clear D gene. Germline CDR1 and CDR2: KGHSH and LQKENI. The CDR3 totals 13 residues. Trimming shortened V by 4 bases and J by 2 bases, and 8 bases separated the two germline ends. The CDR3 DNA reads TGTGCCAGCTCACGAACAGCAAACACTGAAGCTTTCTTT. Translation: CASSRTANTEAFF. The full variable domain, with the rest looked up from reference TRBV18 and TRBJ1-1, is NAGVMQNPRHLVRRRGQEARLRCSPMKGHSHVYWYRQLPEEGLKFMVYLQKENIIDESGMPKERFSAEFPKEGPSILRIQQVVRGDSAAYFCASSRTANTEAFFGQGTRLTVV.

The chain is built from TRBV7-9 and TRBJ1-2, with D unclear. Deletions cut 0 bases from V and 8 bases from J, with 7 bases between. The CDR3 is made up of 12 amino acids. Germline values: CDR1 SEHNR, CDR2 FQNEAQ (reference sequence). CDR3 residues: CASSLAGVGYTF. DNA for the CDR3: TGTGCCAGCAGCTTAGCTGGAGTAGGCTACACCTTC. Using reference TRBV7-9 and TRBJ1-2 for the parts outside the CDR3, the full variable domain is DTGVSQNPRHKITKRGQNVTFRCDPISEHNRLYWYRQTLGQGPEFLTYFQNEAQLEKSRLLSDRFSAERPKGSFSTLEIQRTEQGDSAMYLCASSLAGVGYTFGSGTRLTVV.

This rearrangement joins TRBV5-1 to TRBJ2-2, with unresolved D. V dropped 4 bases and J dropped 0 bases, with 13 bases sitting between them. CDR1 and CDR2 (germline): SGHRS, YFSETQ. The CDR3 has 16 residues. CDR3 protein: CASSKTTSANTGELFF. The CDR3 DNA reads as TGCGCCAGCAGCAAGACGACATCAGCGAACACCGGGGAGCTGTTTTTT.

The rearrangement links TRBV13 to TRBJ1-2; 8 bases are shared with TRBD1. The germline CDR1 and CDR2 sequences are PRHDT and FYEKMQ (reference sequence). V trimming: 2 bases; J trimming: 5 bases; junction bases outside the gene matches: 4. This CDR3 is 14 amino acids long. The CDR3 DNA is TGTGCCAGCAGCTTAAAGCGACAGGGGTATGGCTACACCTTC. Amino acid sequence: CASSLKRQGYGYTF.

In nucleotides, the CDR3 is TGTGCCAGCAGCTTGCAGAATCCGGGGCCTGGAAACACCATATATTTT. It specifies CASSLQNPGPGNTIYF. The genes are TRBV7-2 and TRBJ1-3; D may be TRBD1 (5 bases). Trimming took 3 bases from V and 2 from J, leaving 14 bases between them. CDR1 and CDR2 from the germline V gene are SGHTA and FQGNSA. This CDR3 region has 16 residues.

The chain joins TRBV13 to TRBJ1-2; D possibly corresponds to TRBD1 (5 bases). The length of the CDR3 is 14 residues. The germline CDR1 and CDR2 sequences are PRHDT and FYEKMQ (reference sequence). V was pared by 8 bases and J by 8 bases, with 21 bases between. CDR3 sequence reads: CASRRRDRGGGYTF. The DNA of the CDR3 is TGTGCCAGCCGTAGACGGGATAGGGGAGGGGGCTACACCTTC. The variable domain in full, with the rest retrieved from reference TRBV13 and TRBJ1-2, is AAGVIQSPRHLIKEKRETATLKCYPIPRHDTVYWYQQGPGQDPQFLISFYEKMQSDKGSIPDRFSAQQFSDYHSELNMSSLELGDSALYFCASRRRDRGGGYTFGSGTRLTVV.

V is TRBV29-1 and J is TRBJ2-7, with 7 nucleotides matching TRBD1. Unmatched junction bases numbered 5, after V lost 4 bases and J lost 2 bases. CDR3 length equals 13 residues. Germline V gives CDR1 SQVTM, CDR2 ANQGSEA. The CDR3 DNA follows: TGCAGCGTTGTATTACAGGGGACCTACGAGCAGTACTTC. This encodes CSVVLQGTYEQYF.

The genes are TRBV7-6 and TRBJ2-1; the match to TRBD2 covers 11 bases. This CDR3 region has 15 residues. After removal of 5 bases from V and 3 bases from J, the junction contained 3 bases not matched to a gene. The germline V gene has CDR1 SGHVS and CDR2 FNYEAQ. CDR3 DNA: TGTGCCAGCAGCCCGGGACTAGCGGTCTACAATGAGCAGTTCTTC. Protein product: CASSPGLAVYNEQFF.

This chain joins TRBV19 and TRBJ1-1; D gene ambiguous. CDR1 LNHDA and CDR2 SQIVND come from the germline V gene (reference sequence). V was cut by 3 bases and J by 6 bases, with 8 bases left in between. This CDR3 spans 12 amino acids. The CDR3, as DNA: TGTGCCAGTAGTATCTCAGACTCTGAAGCTTTCTTT. This codes for CASSISDSEAFF.

The J gene is TRBJ2-5, the V gene TRBV21-1; the D call in the table, TRBD1, was not verified against the DNA. The last part of the DNA fits TRBJ2-7 better; the J call may be wrong. TRBV21-1 is labeled a pseudogene. The CDR3 is made up of 15 amino acids. CDR3 in DNA: TGTGCCAGCAGCAAAGGCCACAGTAATTTCTACGAGCAGTACTTC. Protein product: CASSKGHSNFYEQYF.

This chain links TRBV20-1 with TRBJ2-3; D call uncertain. The CDR3 contains 14 residues. Germline CDR1 reads DFQATT; CDR2 reads SNEGSKA (reference sequence). V lost 3 bases and J lost 0, with 10 bases in between. The CDR3 DNA is TGCAGTGCTAGTGCTACCACTAGCACAGATACGCAGTATTTT. This translates into CSASATTSTDTQYF.

The V and J genes are TRBV11-3 and TRBJ1-1; no definite D call. V was trimmed by 0 bases and J by 11 bases, leaving 10 bases between them. Germline-derived CDR1 and CDR2 are SGHNT and YENEEA. The CDR3 is made up of 12 amino acids. For the CDR3, the DNA is TGTGCCAGCAGCTTAGATCAAGGCCCTGCTTTCTTT. Its translation: CASSLDQGPAFF.

This clone was counted only a few times. The chain links TRBV11-2 to TRBJ2-1, with 10 bases aligning to TRBD1. The CDR3 runs 16 residues. Germline loops: CDR1 SGHAT, CDR2 FQNNGV. V lost 7 bases and J lost 8; bases outside the gene matches: 14. The CDR3 region is CASIPTRDRGNHEQFF. The CDR3 coding sequence is TGTGCCAGCATCCCAACCCGGGACAGGGGCAACCATGAGCAGTTCTTC.

This chain uses TRBV2 with TRBJ2-1; weak D call: TRBD1 (5 bases). Germline values: CDR1 SNHLY, CDR2 FYNNEI. Between the trimmed V and J ends, which lost 6 bases and 9 bases, there was a span of 18 bases. The CDR3 consists of 14 residues. This chain's CDR3 is CASRETETLVEQFF. The CDR3 coding sequence is TGTGCCAGCAGAGAGACAGAGACCTTGGTTGAGCAGTTCTTC.

V usage is TRBV6-6 and J usage is TRBJ1-6; TRBD1 matches at 7 bases. The V gene's germline CDR1 is MNHNY and CDR2 SVGAGI (reference sequence). The length of the CDR3 is 16 residues. The V gene end was trimmed by 11 bases and the J gene end by 4 bases; junction bases not matched to a gene: 14. CDR3 sequence (DNA): TGTGCCGGCAAGACGGGGGAGGGACAGTATAATTCACCCCTCCACTTT. Its protein product is CAGKTGEGQYNSPLHF.

The genes are TRBV5-1 and TRBJ2-5; 8 bases agree with TRBD2. The CDR3 extends over 15 amino acids. Germline V gene lookup returns CDR1 SGHRS and CDR2 YFSETQ. Losses at the gene ends were 0 bases for V and 6 bases for J; bases not matched to a gene: 7. The CDR3 spells CASSLEWRGAQTQYF. DNA of the CDR3: TGCGCCAGCAGCTTGGAGTGGCGGGGGGCTCAGACCCAGTACTTC.